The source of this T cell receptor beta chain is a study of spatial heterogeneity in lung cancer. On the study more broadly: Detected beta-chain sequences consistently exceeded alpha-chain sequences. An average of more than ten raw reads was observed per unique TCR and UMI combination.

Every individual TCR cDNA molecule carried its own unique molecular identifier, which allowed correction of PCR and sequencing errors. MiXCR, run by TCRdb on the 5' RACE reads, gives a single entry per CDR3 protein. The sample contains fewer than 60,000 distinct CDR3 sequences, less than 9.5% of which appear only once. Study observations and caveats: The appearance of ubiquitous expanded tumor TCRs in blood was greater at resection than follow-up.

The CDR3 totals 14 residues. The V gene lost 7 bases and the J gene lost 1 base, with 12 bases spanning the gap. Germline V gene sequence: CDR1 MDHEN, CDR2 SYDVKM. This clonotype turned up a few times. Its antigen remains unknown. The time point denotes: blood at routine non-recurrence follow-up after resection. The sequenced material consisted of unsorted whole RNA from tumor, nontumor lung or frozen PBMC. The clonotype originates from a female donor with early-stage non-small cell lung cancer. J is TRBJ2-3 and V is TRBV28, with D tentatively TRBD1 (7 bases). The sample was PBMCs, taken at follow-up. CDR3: CASIGGGRTDTQYF. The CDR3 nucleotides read TGTGCCAGCATTGGAGGGGGCCGCACAGATACGCAGTATTTT. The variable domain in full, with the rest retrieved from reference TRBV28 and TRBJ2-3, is DVKVTQSSRYLVKRTGEKVFLECVQDMDHENMFWYRQDPGLGLRLIYFSYDVKMKEKGDIPEGYSVSREKKERFSLILESASTNQTSMYLCASIGGGRTDTQYFGPGTRLTVL.